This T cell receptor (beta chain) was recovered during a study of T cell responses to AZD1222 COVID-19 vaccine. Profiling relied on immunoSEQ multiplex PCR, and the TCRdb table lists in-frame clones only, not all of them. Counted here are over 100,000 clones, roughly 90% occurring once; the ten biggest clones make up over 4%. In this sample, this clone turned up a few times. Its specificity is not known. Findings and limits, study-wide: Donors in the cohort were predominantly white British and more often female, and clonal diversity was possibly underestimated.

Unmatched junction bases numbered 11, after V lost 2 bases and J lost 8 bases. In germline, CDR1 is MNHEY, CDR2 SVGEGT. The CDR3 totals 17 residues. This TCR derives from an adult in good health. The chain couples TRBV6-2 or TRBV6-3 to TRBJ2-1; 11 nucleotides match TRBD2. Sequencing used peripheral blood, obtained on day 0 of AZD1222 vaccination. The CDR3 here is CASSYLLLAGVSDEQFF. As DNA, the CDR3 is TGTGCCAGCAGTTACCTCTTACTAGCGGGAGTCAGCGATGAGCAGTTCTTC.